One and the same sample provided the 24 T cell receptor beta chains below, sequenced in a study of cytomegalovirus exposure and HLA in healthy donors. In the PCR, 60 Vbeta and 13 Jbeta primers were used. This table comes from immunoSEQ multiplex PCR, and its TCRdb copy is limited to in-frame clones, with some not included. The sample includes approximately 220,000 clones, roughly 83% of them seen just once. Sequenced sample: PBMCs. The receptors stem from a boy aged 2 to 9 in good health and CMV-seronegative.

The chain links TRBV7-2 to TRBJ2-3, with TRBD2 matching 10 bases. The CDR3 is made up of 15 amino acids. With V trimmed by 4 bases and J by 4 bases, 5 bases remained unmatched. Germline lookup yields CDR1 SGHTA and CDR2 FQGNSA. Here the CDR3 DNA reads TGTGCCAGCAGCTCCTTAGCGGGAGGTGCAGATACGCAGTATTTT. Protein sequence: CASSSLAGGADTQYF.

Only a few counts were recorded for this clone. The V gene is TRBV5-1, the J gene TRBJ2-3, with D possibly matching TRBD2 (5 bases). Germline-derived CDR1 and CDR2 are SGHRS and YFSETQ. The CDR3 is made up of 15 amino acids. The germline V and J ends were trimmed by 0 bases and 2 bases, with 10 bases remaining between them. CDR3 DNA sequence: TGCGCCAGCAGCTTGGTGAGCGGTTACACAGATACGCAGTATTTT. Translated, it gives CASSLVSGYTDTQYF.

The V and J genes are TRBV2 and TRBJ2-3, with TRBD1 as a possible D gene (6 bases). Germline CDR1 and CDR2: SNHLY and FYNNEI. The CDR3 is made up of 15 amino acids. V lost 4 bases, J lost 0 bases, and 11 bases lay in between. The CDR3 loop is CASSADRWSTDTQYF. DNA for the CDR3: TGTGCCAGCAGTGCTGACAGGTGGAGCACAGATACGCAGTATTTT.

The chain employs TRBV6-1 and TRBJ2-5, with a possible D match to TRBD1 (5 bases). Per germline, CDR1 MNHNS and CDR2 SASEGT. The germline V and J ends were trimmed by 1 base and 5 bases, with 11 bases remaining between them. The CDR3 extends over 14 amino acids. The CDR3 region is CASSEVRGRETQYF. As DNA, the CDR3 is TGTGCCAGCAGTGAAGTAAGGGGAAGGGAGACCCAGTACTTC.

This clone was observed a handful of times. In nucleotides, the CDR3 is TGTGCCAGCAGCTTGGGCAGGGGGCAGCCTTTCTTT. Its translation: CASSLGRGQPFF. The genes are TRBV5-6 and TRBJ1-1, with TRBD1 identical over 8 bases. CDR3 length: 12 residues. CDR1 SGHDT and CDR2 YYEEEE come from the germline V gene. The V and J ends lost 0 bases and 12 bases, in that order; junction bases with no gene match: 4.

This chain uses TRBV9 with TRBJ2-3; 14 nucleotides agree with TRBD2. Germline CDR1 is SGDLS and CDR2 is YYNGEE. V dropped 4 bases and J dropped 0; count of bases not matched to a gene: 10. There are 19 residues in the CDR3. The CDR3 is CASSPRRTSGRFSTDTQYF. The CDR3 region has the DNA TGTGCCAGCAGCCCTCGACGGACTAGCGGGAGGTTCAGCACAGATACGCAGTATTTT.

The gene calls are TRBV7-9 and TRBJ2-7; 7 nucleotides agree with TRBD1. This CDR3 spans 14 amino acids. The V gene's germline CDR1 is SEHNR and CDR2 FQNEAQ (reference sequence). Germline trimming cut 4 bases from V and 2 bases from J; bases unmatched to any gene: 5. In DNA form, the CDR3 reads TGTGCCAGCAGCTCTCGACAGGGACCCTACGAGCAGTACTTC. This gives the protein CASSSRQGPYEQYF.

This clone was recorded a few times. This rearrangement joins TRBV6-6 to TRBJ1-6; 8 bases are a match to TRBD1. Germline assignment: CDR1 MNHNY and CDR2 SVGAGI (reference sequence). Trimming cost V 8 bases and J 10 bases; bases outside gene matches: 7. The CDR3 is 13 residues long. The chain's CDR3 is CASQSQGVSPLHF. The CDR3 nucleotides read TGTGCCAGCCAATCACAGGGGGTATCACCCCTCCACTTT.

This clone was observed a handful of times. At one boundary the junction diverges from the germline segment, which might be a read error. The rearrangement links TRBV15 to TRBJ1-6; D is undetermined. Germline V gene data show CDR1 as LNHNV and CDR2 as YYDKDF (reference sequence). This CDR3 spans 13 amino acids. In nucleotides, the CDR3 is TGTGCCTCTCGGGAATCCTATAATCCACCCCTCCACTTT. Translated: CASRESYNPPLHF.

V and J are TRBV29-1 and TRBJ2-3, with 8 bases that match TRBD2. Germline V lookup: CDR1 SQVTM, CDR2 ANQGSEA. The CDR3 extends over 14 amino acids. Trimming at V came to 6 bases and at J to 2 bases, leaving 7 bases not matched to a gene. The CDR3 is CSVSGGLNTDTQYF. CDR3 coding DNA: TGCAGCGTAAGCGGGGGCCTAAACACAGATACGCAGTATTTT.

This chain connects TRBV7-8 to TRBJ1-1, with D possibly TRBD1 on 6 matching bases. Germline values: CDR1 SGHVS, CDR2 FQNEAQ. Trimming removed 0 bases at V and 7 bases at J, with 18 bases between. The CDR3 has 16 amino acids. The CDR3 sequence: CASSLAWAVGQYEAFF. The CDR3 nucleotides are TGTGCCAGCAGCTTAGCGTGGGCGGTTGGACAGTATGAAGCTTTCTTT.

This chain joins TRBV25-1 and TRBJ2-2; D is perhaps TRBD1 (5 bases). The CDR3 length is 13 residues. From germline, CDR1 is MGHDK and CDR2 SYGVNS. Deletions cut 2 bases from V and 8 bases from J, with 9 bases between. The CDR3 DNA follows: TGTGCCAGCAGTGAACAGTGGACAGGGGAGCTGTTTTTT. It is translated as CASSEQWTGELFF.

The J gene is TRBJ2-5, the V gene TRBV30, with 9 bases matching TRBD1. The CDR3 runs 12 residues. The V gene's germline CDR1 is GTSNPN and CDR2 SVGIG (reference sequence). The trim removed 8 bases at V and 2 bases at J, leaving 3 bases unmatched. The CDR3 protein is CAGQGLQETQYF. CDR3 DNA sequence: TGTGCCGGACAGGGGTTACAAGAGACCCAGTACTTC.

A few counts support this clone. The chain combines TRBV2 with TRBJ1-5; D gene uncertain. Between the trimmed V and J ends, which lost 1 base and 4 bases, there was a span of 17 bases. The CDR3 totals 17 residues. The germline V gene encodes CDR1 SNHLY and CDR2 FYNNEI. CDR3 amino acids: CASSEVIRSQRNQPQHF. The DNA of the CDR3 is TGTGCCAGCAGTGAAGTTATTCGGTCCCAGCGGAATCAGCCCCAGCATTTT.

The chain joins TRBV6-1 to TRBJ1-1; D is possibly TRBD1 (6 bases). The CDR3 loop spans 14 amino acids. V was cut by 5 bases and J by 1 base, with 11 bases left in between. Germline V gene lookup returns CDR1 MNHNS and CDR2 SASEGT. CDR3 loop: CASSSGHRNTEAFF. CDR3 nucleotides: TGTGCCAGCAGTTCGGGACACCGGAACACTGAAGCTTTCTTT.

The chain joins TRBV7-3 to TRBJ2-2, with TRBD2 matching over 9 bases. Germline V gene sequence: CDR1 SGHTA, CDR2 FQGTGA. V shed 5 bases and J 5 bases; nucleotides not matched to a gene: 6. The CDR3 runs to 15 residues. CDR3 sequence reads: CASSLSGGQTGELFF. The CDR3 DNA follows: TGTGCCAGCAGCCTTAGCGGGGGCCAAACCGGGGAGCTGTTTTTT.

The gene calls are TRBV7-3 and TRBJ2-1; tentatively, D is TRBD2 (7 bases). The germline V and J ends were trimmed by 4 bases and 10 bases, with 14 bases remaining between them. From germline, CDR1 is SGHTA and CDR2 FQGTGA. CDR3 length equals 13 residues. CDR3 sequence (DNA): TGTGCCAGCAGCTCCAACGCGGGGGCGGAGCAGTTCTTC. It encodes CASSSNAGAEQFF.

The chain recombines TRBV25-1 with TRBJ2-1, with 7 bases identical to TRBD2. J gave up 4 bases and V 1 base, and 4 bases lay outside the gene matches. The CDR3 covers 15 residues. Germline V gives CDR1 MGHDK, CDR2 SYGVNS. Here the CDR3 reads CASSESGEGYNEQFF. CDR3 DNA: TGTGCCAGCAGTGAATCGGGGGAGGGGTACAATGAGCAGTTCTTC.

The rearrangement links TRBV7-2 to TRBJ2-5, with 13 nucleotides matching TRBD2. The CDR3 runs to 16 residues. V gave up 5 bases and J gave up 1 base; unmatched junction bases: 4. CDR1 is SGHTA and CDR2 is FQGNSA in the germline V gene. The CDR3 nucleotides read TGTGCCAGCAGCGCCCGACTAGCGGGGGGCCAAGAGACCCAGTACTTC. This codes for CASSARLAGGQETQYF.

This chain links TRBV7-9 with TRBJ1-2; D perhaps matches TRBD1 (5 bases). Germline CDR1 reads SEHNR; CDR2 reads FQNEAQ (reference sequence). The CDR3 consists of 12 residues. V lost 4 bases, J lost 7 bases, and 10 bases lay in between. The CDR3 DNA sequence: TGTGCCAGCAGCTCCGGGGGTCGTGGCTACACCTTC. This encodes CASSSGGRGYTF.

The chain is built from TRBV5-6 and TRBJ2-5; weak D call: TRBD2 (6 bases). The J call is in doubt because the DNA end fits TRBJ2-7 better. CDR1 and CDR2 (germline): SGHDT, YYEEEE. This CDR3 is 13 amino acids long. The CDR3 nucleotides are TGTGCCAGCAGCTGGAGGGACGCCGACGAGCAGTACTTC. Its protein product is CASSWRDADEQYF.

The CDR3, as DNA: TGCAGTGCTAGTGAGTCCTACGAGCAGTACTTC. Translation gives CSASESYEQYF. The chain employs TRBV20-1 and TRBJ2-7, with D unclear. The germline CDR1 and CDR2 sequences are DFQATT and SNEGSKA (reference sequence). The CDR3 consists of 11 residues. The ends were cut back, 3 bases at V and 1 base at J, with 4 bases in the middle.

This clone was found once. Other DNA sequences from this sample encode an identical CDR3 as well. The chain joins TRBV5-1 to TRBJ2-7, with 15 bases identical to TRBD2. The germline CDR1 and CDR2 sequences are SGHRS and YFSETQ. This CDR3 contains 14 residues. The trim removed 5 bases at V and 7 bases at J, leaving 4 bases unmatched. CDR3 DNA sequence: TGCGCCAGCAGTCCGGGACTAGCGGGGGGTGAGCAGTACTTC. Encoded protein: CASSPGLAGGEQYF.

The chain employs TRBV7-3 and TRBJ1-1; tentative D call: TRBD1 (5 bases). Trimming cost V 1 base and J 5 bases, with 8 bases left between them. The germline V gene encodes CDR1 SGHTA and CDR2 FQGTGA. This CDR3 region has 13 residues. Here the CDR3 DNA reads TGTGCCAGCAGCTTAATGCGGGGGACTGAAGCTTTCTTT. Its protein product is CASSLMRGTEAFF. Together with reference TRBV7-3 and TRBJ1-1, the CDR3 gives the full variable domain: GAGVSQTPSNKVTEKGKYVELRCDPISGHTALYWYRQSLGQGPEFLIYFQGTGAADDSGLPNDRFFAVRPEGSVSTLKIQRTERGDSAVYLCASSLMRGTEAFFGQGTRLTVV.